The rows below give T cell receptor beta chains drawn from one sample of a study of T cell responses to AZD1222 COVID-19 vaccine. TCRdb's copy holds only in-frame clones and misses some; the assay was immunoSEQ multiplex PCR. The data show some 120,000 clones, approximately 90% seen once. The sample was peripheral blood, taken 28 days after the second AZD1222 dose. All receptors come from an adult who received the AZD1222 COVID-19 vaccine. Both conserved end residues are part of each CDR3. Fields, in order: CDR3 DNA, CDR3 protein, D gene, clone size, V gene, J gene. A D gene is named only where the DNA matches it firmly. Some rows have no size entry. The others give once, few or many, or a class for an expanded clone.

CDR3nt: TGTGCCAGTATCCAGACAGGGAACACCGGGGAGCTGTTTTTT; CDR3aa: CASIQTGNTGELFF; d_gene: .; abundance: .; v_gene: TRBV19; j_gene: TRBJ2-2
CDR3nt: TGTGCCTGGACCGCGCCGGGACAGGAAAATTCACCCCTCCACTTT; CDR3aa: CAWTAPGQENSPLHF; d_gene: TRBD1; abundance: .; v_gene: TRBV30; j_gene: TRBJ1-6
CDR3nt: TGTGCCAGCACGGGGGCATATTCCTACGAGCAGTACTTC; CDR3aa: CASTGAYSYEQYF; d_gene: .; abundance: .; v_gene: TRBV11-1; j_gene: TRBJ2-7
CDR3nt: TGTGCCAGCAGTTTGGGGCGGGGGCACACAGATACGCAGTATTTT; CDR3aa: CASSLGRGHTDTQYF; d_gene: .; abundance: .; v_gene: TRBV27; j_gene: TRBJ2-3
CDR3nt: TGTGCCAGCAGCTTCACAGCCTCCAATCAGCCCCAGCATTTT; CDR3aa: CASSFTASNQPQHF; d_gene: .; abundance: .; v_gene: TRBV7-2; j_gene: TRBJ1-5
CDR3nt: TGCGCCAGCAGTCGCTTTGATGAGGCAGATACGCAGTATTTT; CDR3aa: CASSRFDEADTQYF; d_gene: .; abundance: .; v_gene: TRBV5-1; j_gene: TRBJ2-3
CDR3nt: TGTGCCAGTAGTACTACCGGGACAGTTACCTACGAGCAGTACTTC; CDR3aa: CASSTTGTVTYEQYF; d_gene: TRBD1; abundance: .; v_gene: TRBV19; j_gene: TRBJ2-7
CDR3nt: TGTGCCAGTAGCCCCGACAGGGGTCGGAACACTGAAGCTTTCTTT; CDR3aa: CASSPDRGRNTEAFF; d_gene: TRBD1; abundance: .; v_gene: TRBV19; j_gene: TRBJ1-1
CDR3nt: TGTGCCTGGAGTAATGGACAGGGGGCGAAAAAACTGTTTTTT; CDR3aa: CAWSNGQGAKKLFF; d_gene: TRBD1; abundance: .; v_gene: TRBV30; j_gene: TRBJ1-4
CDR3nt: TGTGCCGGCGTCAGGGCAGCCAATGAAAAACTGTTTTTT; CDR3aa: CAGVRAANEKLFF; d_gene: .; abundance: .; v_gene: TRBV9; j_gene: TRBJ1-4
CDR3nt: TGTGCCAGCAGTTACCCGGGGGTAAGCACTGAAGCTTTCTTT; CDR3aa: CASSYPGVSTEAFF; d_gene: .; abundance: .; v_gene: TRBV6-2/TRBV6-3; j_gene: TRBJ1-1
CDR3nt: TGTGCCAGCACCCCGGGGGGACAGGCCGGCTACACCTTC; CDR3aa: CASTPGGQAGYTF; d_gene: TRBD1; abundance: once; v_gene: TRBV11-3; j_gene: TRBJ1-2
CDR3nt: TGTGCCTGTTTGGGCCAGCGGAATGGCTACACCTTC; CDR3aa: CACLGQRNGYTF; d_gene: .; abundance: .; v_gene: TRBV30; j_gene: TRBJ1-2
CDR3nt: TGTGCCAGCAGCAGACAGGGTAACCACGAGCAGTACTTC; CDR3aa: CASSRQGNHEQYF; d_gene: TRBD1; abundance: .; v_gene: TRBV6-5; j_gene: TRBJ2-7
CDR3nt: TGTGCCAGCCCTTCGGGGACTAGCGGGGGGGCAGGCGATGAGCAGTTCTTC; CDR3aa: CASPSGTSGGAGDEQFF; d_gene: TRBD2; abundance: .; v_gene: TRBV28; j_gene: TRBJ2-1
CDR3nt: TGTGCCAGCAGTCCCCTTTCTGGGGCCAACGTCCTGACTTTC; CDR3aa: CASSPLSGANVLTF; d_gene: .; abundance: .; v_gene: TRBV6-5; j_gene: TRBJ2-6
CDR3nt: TGTGCCAGCAGCCCCTCCGCGGGGAACTATGGCTACACCTTC; CDR3aa: CASSPSAGNYGYTF; d_gene: .; abundance: .; v_gene: TRBV7-2; j_gene: TRBJ1-2
CDR3nt: TGCGCCAGCAGCCTCCCGGGGGGGCGCTCCTACAATGAGCAGTTCTTC; CDR3aa: CASSLPGGRSYNEQFF; d_gene: TRBD2; abundance: .; v_gene: TRBV5-1; j_gene: TRBJ2-1
CDR3nt: TGTGCCACCAGCAGTGAAGGCTACACCTTC; CDR3aa: CATSSEGYTF; d_gene: .; abundance: .; v_gene: TRBV15; j_gene: TRBJ1-2
CDR3nt: TGTGCCAGCAGTTTATTTTCTGTCCTTCCGAACACAGATACGCAGTATTTT; CDR3aa: CASSLFSVLPNTDTQYF; d_gene: .; abundance: .; v_gene: TRBV27; j_gene: TRBJ2-3
CDR3nt: TGTGCCAGCAGTGAGGCAGGGAAGGAGACCCAGTACTTC; CDR3aa: CASSEAGKETQYF; d_gene: .; abundance: .; v_gene: TRBV6-1; j_gene: TRBJ2-5
CDR3nt: TGTGCCAGCAGTTTAGGCTTAATGGTTGGCTACACCTTC; CDR3aa: CASSLGLMVGYTF; d_gene: .; abundance: .; v_gene: TRBV12-3/TRBV12-4; j_gene: TRBJ1-2
CDR3nt: TGTGCCACCGGGACAGGGGCTTCTAATGAAAAACTGTTTTTT; CDR3aa: CATGTGASNEKLFF; d_gene: TRBD1; abundance: medium-sized; v_gene: TRBV10-3; j_gene: TRBJ1-4
CDR3nt: TGCGCCAGTCGCTTAGGGCTCGGGGCCAACGTCCTGACTTTC; CDR3aa: CASRLGLGANVLTF; d_gene: .; abundance: .; v_gene: TRBV4-1; j_gene: TRBJ2-6
CDR3nt: TGTGCCAGCAGCGTGGAAGCGGGGCGAATAAGCTCCTACAATGAGCAGTTCTTC; CDR3aa: CASSVEAGRISSYNEQFF; d_gene: TRBD2; abundance: .; v_gene: TRBV9; j_gene: TRBJ2-1
CDR3nt: TGTGCCAGCAGCTTGAGATCGGGACAGGGGAACGAGCAGTACTTC; CDR3aa: CASSLRSGQGNEQYF; d_gene: TRBD1; abundance: .; v_gene: TRBV7-2; j_gene: TRBJ2-7
CDR3nt: TGTGCCAGCTCACCACCGGGGCCCCACTACGAGCAGTACTTC; CDR3aa: CASSPPGPHYEQYF; d_gene: .; abundance: .; v_gene: TRBV18; j_gene: TRBJ2-7
CDR3nt: TGTGCCAGCAGCAGGGGGTGGGGGACTGAAGCTTTCTTT; CDR3aa: CASSRGWGTEAFF; d_gene: .; abundance: once; v_gene: TRBV5-4; j_gene: TRBJ1-1
CDR3nt: TGTGCCAGCAGCCTGGAGGGGGCGCTCACCGGGGAGCTGTTTTTT; CDR3aa: CASSLEGALTGELFF; d_gene: .; abundance: .; v_gene: TRBV13; j_gene: TRBJ2-2
CDR3nt: TGTGCCAGCTCACCCGGCGCCGGTGGAAGCTCCTATAATTCACCCCTCCACTTT; CDR3aa: CASSPGAGGSSYNSPLHF; d_gene: .; abundance: .; v_gene: TRBV18; j_gene: TRBJ1-6
CDR3nt: TGTGCCAGCAGCCAAGGTAACTATGGCTACACCTTC; CDR3aa: CASSQGNYGYTF; d_gene: .; abundance: once; v_gene: TRBV3-1/TRBV3-2; j_gene: TRBJ1-2
CDR3nt: TGCGCCAGCAGCCAGCCGGGACTAGCCCAAGAGACCCAGTACTTC; CDR3aa: CASSQPGLAQETQYF; d_gene: TRBD2; abundance: few; v_gene: TRBV4-1; j_gene: TRBJ2-5
CDR3nt: TGTGCCAGCAGGAGCGCCCGGGACACCATATATGGCTACACCTTC; CDR3aa: CASRSARDTIYGYTF; d_gene: .; abundance: .; v_gene: TRBV6-5; j_gene: TRBJ1-2
CDR3nt: TGTGCCAGCTCACCAGTAAAACCTGGGGCCAACGTCCTGACTTTC; CDR3aa: CASSPVKPGANVLTF; d_gene: .; abundance: .; v_gene: TRBV18; j_gene: TRBJ2-6
CDR3nt: TGTGCCACCAAATCAGGGAGTCAGCCCCAGCATTTT; CDR3aa: CATKSGSQPQHF; d_gene: .; abundance: .; v_gene: TRBV6-5; j_gene: TRBJ1-5
CDR3nt: TGTGCCAGTAGTATGAGGGAACTCAACTATGGCTACACCTTC; CDR3aa: CASSMRELNYGYTF; d_gene: .; abundance: once; v_gene: TRBV19; j_gene: TRBJ1-2
CDR3nt: TGTGCCAGCAGCCCAGCGGGGTACCAGCCCCAGCATTTT; CDR3aa: CASSPAGYQPQHF; d_gene: .; abundance: .; v_gene: TRBV3-1/TRBV3-2; j_gene: TRBJ1-5
CDR3nt: TGTGCCAGCAGTTCTCGACAGGGTCGCAATCAGCCCCAGCATTTT; CDR3aa: CASSSRQGRNQPQHF; d_gene: TRBD1; abundance: .; v_gene: TRBV6-5; j_gene: TRBJ1-5
CDR3nt: TGTGCCAGCAGCAAGACACAGGGGAACACTGAAGCTTTCTTT; CDR3aa: CASSKTQGNTEAFF; d_gene: .; abundance: .; v_gene: TRBV7-8; j_gene: TRBJ1-1
CDR3nt: TGTGCCAGCACCCCGGGGACTAGCGGGAGCCCCGTGGGTGCCCAGTACTTC; CDR3aa: CASTPGTSGSPVGAQYF; d_gene: TRBD2; abundance: .; v_gene: TRBV2; j_gene: TRBJ2-5
CDR3nt: TGTGCCAGCAGCCCGGGTCTGGATCTGACCTACGAGCAGTACTTC; CDR3aa: CASSPGLDLTYEQYF; d_gene: .; abundance: .; v_gene: TRBV4-2; j_gene: TRBJ2-7
CDR3nt: TGTGCCAGCAAAGGGCCCACAGATACGCAGTATTTT; CDR3aa: CASKGPTDTQYF; d_gene: .; abundance: .; v_gene: TRBV28; j_gene: TRBJ2-3
CDR3nt: TGTGCCAGCTCAACAGGGTACTCACCCCTCCACTTT; CDR3aa: CASSTGYSPLHF; d_gene: .; abundance: .; v_gene: TRBV18; j_gene: TRBJ1-6
CDR3nt: TGCGCCAGCAGCCAGATCTGGGATAGCAATCAGCCCCAGCATTTT; CDR3aa: CASSQIWDSNQPQHF; d_gene: .; abundance: .; v_gene: TRBV4-1; j_gene: TRBJ1-5
CDR3nt: TGTGCCAGCAGCTTAGGGGTAGGGGGCGGCTATGGCTACACCTTC; CDR3aa: CASSLGVGGGYGYTF; d_gene: TRBD1; abundance: few; v_gene: TRBV7-6; j_gene: TRBJ1-2
CDR3nt: TGTGCCAGCCTACGACAGGCTAGCAATCAGCCCCAGCATTTT; CDR3aa: CASLRQASNQPQHF; d_gene: .; abundance: once; v_gene: TRBV6-5; j_gene: TRBJ1-5
CDR3nt: TGTGCCAGCAGCTTACGCCTAGCGGGGCCCAGGGGTACGCAGTATTTT; CDR3aa: CASSLRLAGPRGTQYF; d_gene: TRBD2; abundance: .; v_gene: TRBV13; j_gene: TRBJ2-3
CDR3nt: TGTGCCAGCAGCTTATTTGATAGCGGGGCCCCAAGGGGGACAGATACGCAGTATTTT; CDR3aa: CASSLFDSGAPRGTDTQYF; d_gene: TRBD2; abundance: .; v_gene: TRBV11-2; j_gene: TRBJ2-3
CDR3nt: TGTGCCACCAGCGATACCCGGGGAACTAATTCACCCCTCCACTTT; CDR3aa: CATSDTRGTNSPLHF; d_gene: .; abundance: .; v_gene: TRBV15; j_gene: TRBJ1-6